This TCR beta chain was recovered during a study of T cell responses to AZD1222 COVID-19 vaccine. Overall study results and limits: Reportedly, nearly half the spike-specific TCRs target unmutated variant regions. Baseline seropositivity occurred in only six AZD1222 recipients.

In germline, CDR1 is SNHLY, CDR2 FYNNEI. Trimming cost V 0 bases and J 9 bases, with 15 bases left between them. The CDR3 has 16 amino acids. Regarding this clone: Its antigen is currently unknown.

Some clones are missing from TCRdb's copy, which holds only in-frame ones; the method was immunoSEQ multiplex PCR. The data show under 60,000 clones, about 88% seen once. The sequences come from peripheral blood, collected 28 days after the second AZD1222 dose. This rearrangement joins TRBV2 to TRBJ1-6; no reliable D call. This sequence was found in an adult who received the AZD1222 COVID-19 vaccine. The CDR3 DNA reads as TGTGCCAGCAGTGAAGCGCTTCGGGGAAAGGGTTCACCCCTCCACTTT. It specifies CASSEALRGKGSPLHF.